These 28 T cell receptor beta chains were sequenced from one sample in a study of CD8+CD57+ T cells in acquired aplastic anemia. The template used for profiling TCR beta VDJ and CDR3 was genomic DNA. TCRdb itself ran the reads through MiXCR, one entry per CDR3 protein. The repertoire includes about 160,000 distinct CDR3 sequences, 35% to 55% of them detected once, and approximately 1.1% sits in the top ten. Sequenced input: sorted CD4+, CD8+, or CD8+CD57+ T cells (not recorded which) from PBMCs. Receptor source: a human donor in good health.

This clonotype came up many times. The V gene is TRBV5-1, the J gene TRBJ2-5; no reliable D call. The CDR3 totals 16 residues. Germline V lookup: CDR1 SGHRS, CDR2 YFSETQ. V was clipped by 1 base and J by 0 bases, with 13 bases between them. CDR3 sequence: CASSLRVTLYQETQYF. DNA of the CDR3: TGCGCCAGCAGCTTGCGAGTTACTTTGTACCAAGAGACCCAGTACTTC.

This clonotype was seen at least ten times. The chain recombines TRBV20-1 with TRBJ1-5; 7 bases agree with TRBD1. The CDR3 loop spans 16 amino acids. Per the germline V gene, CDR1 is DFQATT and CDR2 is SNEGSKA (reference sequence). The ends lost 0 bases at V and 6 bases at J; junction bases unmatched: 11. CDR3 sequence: CSARDLAGGIGQPQHF. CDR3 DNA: TGCAGTGCTAGAGATCTGGCAGGGGGAATAGGTCAGCCCCAGCATTTT.

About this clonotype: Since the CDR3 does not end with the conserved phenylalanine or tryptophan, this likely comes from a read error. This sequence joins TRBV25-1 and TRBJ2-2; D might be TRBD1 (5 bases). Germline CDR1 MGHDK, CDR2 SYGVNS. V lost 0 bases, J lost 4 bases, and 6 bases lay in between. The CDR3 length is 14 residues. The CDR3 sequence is CASSEYRGTGELFL. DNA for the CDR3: TGTGCCAGCAGTGAATATAGGGGCACCGGGGAGCTGTTTCTT.

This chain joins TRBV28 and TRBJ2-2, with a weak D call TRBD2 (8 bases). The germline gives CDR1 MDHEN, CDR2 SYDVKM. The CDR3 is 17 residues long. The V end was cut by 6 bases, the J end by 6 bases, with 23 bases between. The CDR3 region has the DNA TGTGCCAGCAGCCCAGGGGGGGGACTAGTCGGTTCCGGGGAGCTGTTTTTT. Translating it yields CASSPGGGLVGSGELFF.

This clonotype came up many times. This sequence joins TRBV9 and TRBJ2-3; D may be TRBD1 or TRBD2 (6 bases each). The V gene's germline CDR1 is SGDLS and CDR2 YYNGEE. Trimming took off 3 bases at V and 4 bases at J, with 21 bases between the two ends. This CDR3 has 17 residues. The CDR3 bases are TGTGCCAGCAGCGCCAGAGGGGGGACGACCCTGGCAGATACGCAGTATTTT. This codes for CASSARGGTTLADTQYF.

CDR3 in amino acids: CASSMERLADTGGELFF. The CDR3 bases are TGTGCCAGTAGTATGGAACGACTAGCAGACACGGGCGGGGAGCTGTTTTTT. The V and J genes are TRBV19 and TRBJ2-2; TRBD2 matches at 7 bases. V shed 3 bases and J 7 bases; nucleotides not matched to a gene: 14. CDR1 LNHDA and CDR2 SQIVND come from the germline V gene (reference sequence). This CDR3 has 17 amino acids.

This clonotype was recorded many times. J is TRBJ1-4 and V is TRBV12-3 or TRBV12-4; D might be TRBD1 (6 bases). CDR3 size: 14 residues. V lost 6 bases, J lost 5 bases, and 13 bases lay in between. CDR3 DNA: TGTGCCAGCAGCATCGGACAGACAAATGAAAAACTGTTTTTT. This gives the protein CASSIGQTNEKLFF.

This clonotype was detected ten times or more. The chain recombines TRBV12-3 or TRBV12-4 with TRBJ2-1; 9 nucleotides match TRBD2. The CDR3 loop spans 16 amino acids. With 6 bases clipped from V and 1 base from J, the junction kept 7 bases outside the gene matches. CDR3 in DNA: TGTGCCAGCAGGCCGGGGGCGGGAGGGTCCTACAATGAGCAGTTCTTC. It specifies CASRPGAGGSYNEQFF.

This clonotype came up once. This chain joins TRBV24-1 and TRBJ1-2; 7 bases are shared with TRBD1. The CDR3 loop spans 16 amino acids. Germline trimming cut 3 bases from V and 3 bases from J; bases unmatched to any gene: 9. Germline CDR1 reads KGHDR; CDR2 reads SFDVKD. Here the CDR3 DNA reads TGTGCCACCAGTGATAGTGTTGGCAGGGGGGACTATGGCTACACCTTC. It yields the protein CATSDSVGRGDYGYTF.

The CDR3 region has the DNA TGTGCCAGCAGCGTGTTGGGACAGCAAGAGACCCAGTACTTC. This codes for CASSVLGQQETQYF. The gene calls are TRBV5-6 and TRBJ2-5; 7 bases are a match to TRBD1. CDR1 is SGHDT and CDR2 is YYEEEE in the germline V gene. The CDR3 contains 14 residues. After removal of 4 bases from V and 2 bases from J, the junction contained 5 bases not matched to a gene.

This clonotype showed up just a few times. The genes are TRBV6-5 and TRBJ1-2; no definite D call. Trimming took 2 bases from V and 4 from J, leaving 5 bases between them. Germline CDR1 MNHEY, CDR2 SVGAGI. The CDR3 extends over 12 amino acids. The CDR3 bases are TGTGCCAGCAGTTACGTGGGCTATGGCTACACCTTC. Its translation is CASSYVGYGYTF.

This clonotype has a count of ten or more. CDR3 in amino acids: CATALDGYGYTF. CDR3 coding DNA: TGTGCCACCGCCCTGGACGGCTATGGCTACACCTTC. The rearrangement uses TRBV12-3 or TRBV12-4 and TRBJ1-2, with no clear D. CDR3 length: 12 amino acids. Between the trimmed V and J ends, which lost 10 bases and 4 bases, there was a span of 13 bases.

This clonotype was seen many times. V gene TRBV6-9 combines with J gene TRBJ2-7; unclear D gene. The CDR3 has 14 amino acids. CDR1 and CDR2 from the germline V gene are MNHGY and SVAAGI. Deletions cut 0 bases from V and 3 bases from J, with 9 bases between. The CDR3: CASSYSLTLYEQYF. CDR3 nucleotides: TGTGCCAGCAGTTATTCATTGACTCTCTACGAGCAGTACTTC.

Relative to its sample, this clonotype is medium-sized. CDR3 sequence (DNA): TGTGCCAGCAGGGCTAGCGGCTATACGCAGTATTTT. This codes for CASRASGYTQYF. The chain uses TRBV14 and TRBJ2-3, with 7 bases fitting TRBD2. CDR1 and CDR2 (germline): SGHDN, FVKESK. V gave up 6 bases and J gave up 7 bases; unmatched junction bases: 4. The CDR3 contains 12 residues.

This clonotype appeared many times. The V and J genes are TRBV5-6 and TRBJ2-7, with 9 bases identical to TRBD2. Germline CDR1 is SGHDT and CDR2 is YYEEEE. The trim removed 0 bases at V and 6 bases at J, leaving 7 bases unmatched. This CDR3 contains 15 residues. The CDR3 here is CASSLAGTSFTEQYF. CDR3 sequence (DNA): TGTGCCAGCAGCTTGGCCGGGACTAGCTTTACCGAGCAGTACTTC.

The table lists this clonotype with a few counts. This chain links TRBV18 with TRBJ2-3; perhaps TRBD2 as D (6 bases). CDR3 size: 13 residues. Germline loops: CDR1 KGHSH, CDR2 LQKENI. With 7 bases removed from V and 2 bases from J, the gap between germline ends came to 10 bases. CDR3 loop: CASFGGLTDTQYF. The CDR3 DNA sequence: TGTGCCAGCTTCGGGGGACTCACAGATACGCAGTATTTT. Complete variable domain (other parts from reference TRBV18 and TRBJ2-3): NAGVMQNPRHLVRRRGQEARLRCSPMKGHSHVYWYRQLPEEGLKFMVYLQKENIIDESGMPKERFSAEFPKEGPSILRIQQVVRGDSAAYFCASFGGLTDTQYFGPGTRLTVL.

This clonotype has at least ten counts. The DNA for the CDR3 is TGTGCCAGCAGCGTTGGGATCCGGGGGGGCTTAGGCACTGAAGCTTTCTTT. Protein product: CASSVGIRGGLGTEAFF. This chain connects TRBV7-3 to TRBJ1-1, with a tentative D call TRBD1 (6 bases). Germline CDR1 SGHTA, CDR2 FQGTGA. The CDR3 is made up of 17 amino acids. V was shortened by 5 bases and J by 4 bases, with 23 bases between the two germline ends.

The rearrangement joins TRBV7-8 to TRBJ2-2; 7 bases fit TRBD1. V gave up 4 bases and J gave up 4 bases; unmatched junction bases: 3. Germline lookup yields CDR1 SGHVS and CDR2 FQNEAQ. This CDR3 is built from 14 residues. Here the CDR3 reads CASSYGTATGELFF. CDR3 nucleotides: TGTGCCAGCAGCTACGGGACAGCCACCGGGGAGCTGTTTTTT.

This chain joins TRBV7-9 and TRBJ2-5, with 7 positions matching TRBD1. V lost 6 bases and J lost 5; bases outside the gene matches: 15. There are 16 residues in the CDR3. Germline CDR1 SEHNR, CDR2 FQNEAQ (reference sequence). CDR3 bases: TGTGCCAGCAGTTTTACCCGACAGGGCCTGGGGGAGACCCAGTACTTC. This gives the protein CASSFTRQGLGETQYF.

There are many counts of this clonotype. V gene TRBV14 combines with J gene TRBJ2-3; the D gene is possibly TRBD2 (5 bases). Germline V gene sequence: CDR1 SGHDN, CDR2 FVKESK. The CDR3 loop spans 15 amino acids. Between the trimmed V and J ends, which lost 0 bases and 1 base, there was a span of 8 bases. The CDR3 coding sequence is TGTGCCAGCAGCCAAGAGCGGGCGCGCACAGATACGCAGTATTTT. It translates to CASSQERARTDTQYF.

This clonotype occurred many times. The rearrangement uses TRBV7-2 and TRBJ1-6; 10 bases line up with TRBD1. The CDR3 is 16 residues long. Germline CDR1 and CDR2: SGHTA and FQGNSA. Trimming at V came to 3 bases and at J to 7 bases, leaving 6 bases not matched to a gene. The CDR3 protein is CASSLDRGLFNSPLHF. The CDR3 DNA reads TGTGCCAGCAGCTTGGACAGGGGGTTGTTCAATTCACCCCTCCACTTT.

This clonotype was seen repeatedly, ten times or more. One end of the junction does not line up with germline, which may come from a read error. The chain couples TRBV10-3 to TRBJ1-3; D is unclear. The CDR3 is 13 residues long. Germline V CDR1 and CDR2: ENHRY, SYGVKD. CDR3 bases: TGTGCCATCAGTGAGTCTTGGATGAGTTCCTCTGGTTTT. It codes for CAISESWMSSSGF.

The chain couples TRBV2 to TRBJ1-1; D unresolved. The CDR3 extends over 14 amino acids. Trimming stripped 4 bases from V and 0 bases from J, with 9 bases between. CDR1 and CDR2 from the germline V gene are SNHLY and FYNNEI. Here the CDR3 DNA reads TGTGCCAGCAGTGTAATACAGATGAACACTGAAGCTTTCTTT. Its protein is CASSVIQMNTEAFF.

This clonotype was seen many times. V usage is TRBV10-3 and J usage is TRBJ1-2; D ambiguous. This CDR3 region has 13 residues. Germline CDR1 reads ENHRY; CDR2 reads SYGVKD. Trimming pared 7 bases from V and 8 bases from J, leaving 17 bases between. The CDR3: CAITRDGLAGYTF. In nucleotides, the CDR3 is TGTGCCATCACGAGGGATGGTCTGGCCGGCTACACCTTC.

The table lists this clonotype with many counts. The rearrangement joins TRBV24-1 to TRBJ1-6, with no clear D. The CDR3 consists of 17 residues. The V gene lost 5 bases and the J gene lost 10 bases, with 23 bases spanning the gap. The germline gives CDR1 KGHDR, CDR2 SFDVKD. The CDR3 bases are TGTGCCACCAGTGTCCTTCCTCTGTGGGCCGGGTTGTCACCCCTCCACTTT. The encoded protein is CATSVLPLWAGLSPLHF.

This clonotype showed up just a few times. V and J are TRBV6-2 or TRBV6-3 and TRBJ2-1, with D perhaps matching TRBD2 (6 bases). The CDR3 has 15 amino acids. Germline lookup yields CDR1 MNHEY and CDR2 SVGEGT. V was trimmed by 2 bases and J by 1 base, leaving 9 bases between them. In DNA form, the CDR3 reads TGTGCCAGCAGTTACCTAGCGCCATCCTACAATGAGCAGTTCTTC. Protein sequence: CASSYLAPSYNEQFF.

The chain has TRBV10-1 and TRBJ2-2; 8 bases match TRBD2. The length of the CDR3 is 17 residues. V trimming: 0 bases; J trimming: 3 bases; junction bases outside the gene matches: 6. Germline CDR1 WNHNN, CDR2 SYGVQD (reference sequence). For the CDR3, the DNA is TGCGCCAGCAGTGAGTCGTTCCGGCGGGAGGACACCGGGGAGCTGTTTTTT. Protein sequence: CASSESFRREDTGELFF.

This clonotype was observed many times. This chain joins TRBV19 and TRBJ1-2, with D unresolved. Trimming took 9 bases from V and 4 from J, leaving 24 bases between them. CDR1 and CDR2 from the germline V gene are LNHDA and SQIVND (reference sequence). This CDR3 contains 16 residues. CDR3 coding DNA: TGTGCCAGCCAGTTTCTCTCGGCGGGAATGAGCTATGGCTACACCTTC. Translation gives CASQFLSAGMSYGYTF.